Listed below are T cell receptor beta chains from one sample, sequenced in a study of blood T cell repertoires in COVID-19. The method was immunoSEQ multiplex PCR; TCRdb's version includes in-frame clones alone and lacks a portion of them. The sample lists 150,000 to 200,000 clones; about 85% were seen once. Material: peripheral blood. The receptors stem from a man aged 65-85 years with active or convalescent COVID-19. CDR3s include the opening cysteine and the closing phenylalanine or tryptophan. A D gene is named only where the DNA matches it firmly. Clone size appears in some rows only: once, few, many, or a class for an expanded clone.

TRBV19	TRBJ2-1	-	-	TGTGCCAGTACTAACGGCCCCCGGGGTGAGCAGTTCTTC	CASTNGPRGEQFF
TRBV15	TRBJ2-5	-	-	TGTGCCACCAGCAGAACTAGGGTAATGCAGACCCAGTACTTC	CATSRTRVMQTQYF
TRBV5-1	TRBJ2-5	TRBD2	-	TGCGCCAGCAGCTTGGGGGCGGGGGACCAAGAGACCCAGTACTTC	CASSLGAGDQETQYF
TRBV28	TRBJ1-5	-	once	TGTGCCAGCAGTTTGGATCAGGTTAGCAATCAGCCCCAGCATTTT	CASSLDQVSNQPQHF
TRBV2	TRBJ2-3	TRBD2	-	TGTGCCAGCAGTGTTGCGGGGGGGGAGCTAGGTACGCAGTATTTT	CASSVAGGELGTQYF
TRBV2	TRBJ2-3	-	-	TGTGCCAGCAGTGGGAGAGGGACAGATACGCAGTATTTT	CASSGRGTDTQYF
TRBV7-9	TRBJ1-4	-	-	TGTGCCAGCAGCTTGGGGCAGACTAATGAAAAACTGTTTTTT	CASSLGQTNEKLFF
TRBV5-4	TRBJ1-6	TRBD1	-	TGTGCCAGCAGCCGGACGACAGGGGTCTATTCGAATTCACCCCTCCACTTT	CASSRTTGVYSNSPLHF
TRBV28	TRBJ1-1	-	-	TGTGCCAGCAGTTTTCTCAACGGGAGGCAGAACACTGAAGCTTTCTTT	CASSFLNGRQNTEAFF
TRBV10-3	TRBJ2-2	TRBD1	few	TGTGCCACGACAGGGACCACCACCGGGGAGCTGTTTTTT	CATTGTTTGELFF
TRBV24-1	TRBJ2-3	-	-	TGTGCCACCAGTGATTTGTCAGCGCGGACAGATACGCAGTATTTT	CATSDLSARTDTQYF
TRBV19	TRBJ2-4	TRBD1	once	TGTGCCAGCCTGGACAGGGGTGATAAAAACATTCAGTACTTC	CASLDRGDKNIQYF
TRBV11-3	TRBJ2-3	-	-	TGTGCCAGCAGCTTAGCAGGCACAGATACGCAGTATTTT	CASSLAGTDTQYF
TRBV7-2	TRBJ2-7	TRBD2	-	TGTGCCAGCAGCTCCTGGACTAGCGGGGCATACGAGCAGTACTTC	CASSSWTSGAYEQYF
TRBV19	TRBJ2-2	TRBD1	-	TGTGCCAGTAGCAACCGGGACAGGGTGGCCGGGGAGCTGTTTTTT	CASSNRDRVAGELFF
TRBV19	TRBJ2-1	-	-	TGTGCCAGTAGAACCACACTAGGAGCCCAACATGAGCAGTTCTTC	CASRTTLGAQHEQFF
TRBV1	TRBJ2-1	-	-	TGCACCAGCAGCCAGGAACCTCCCGGGAGGGGGCCCTACAATGAGCAGTTCTTC	CTSSQEPPGRGPYNEQFF
TRBV27	TRBJ2-5	TRBD1	-	TGTGCCAGCAGTTTCTTCGGCGGGGACAGGGGGCTAGAGACCCAGTACTTC	CASSFFGGDRGLETQYF
TRBV19	TRBJ2-5	-	-	TGTGCCAGTAGTATACCCTCAGGGGGACTGGAGACCCAGTACTTC	CASSIPSGGLETQYF
TRBV6-8	TRBJ2-1	-	-	TGTGCCAGCAGTTATCCCGGACAGAGCTACAATGAGCAGTTCTTC	CASSYPGQSYNEQFF
TRBV5-1	TRBJ2-7	TRBD2	-	TGCGCCAGCAGCTTGATGGCGGGAGTCACCTACGAGCAGTACTTC	CASSLMAGVTYEQYF
TRBV5-1	TRBJ2-2	-	-	TGCGCCAGCAGCCTTAGCGTCGCGAACACCGGGGAGCTGTTTTTT	CASSLSVANTGELFF
TRBV29-1	TRBJ2-7	TRBD2	once	TGCAGCGTTGTACGGGGGACTAGCGGATACGAGCAGTACTTC	CSVVRGTSGYEQYF
TRBV4-3	TRBJ2-7	TRBD2	-	TGCGCCAGCAGCCAAGTGGCTAGCGGGAGCTACGAGCAGTACTTC	CASSQVASGSYEQYF
TRBV25-1	TRBJ2-6	TRBD1	-	TGTGCCAGCAAACCCCCGGGACAGGGGTCCCCTGGGGCCAACGTCCTGACTTTC	CASKPPGQGSPGANVLTF
TRBV6-2/TRBV6-3	TRBJ2-5	-	-	TGTGCCAGCAGACCTAGCGTATACCAAGAGACCCAGTACTTC	CASRPSVYQETQYF
TRBV30	TRBJ2-7	-	-	TGTGCCTGGAGTTTCTGGGGGGAATTCTACGAGCAGTACTTC	CAWSFWGEFYEQYF
TRBV10-3	TRBJ1-5	TRBD1	-	TGTGCCATCAGCGGGTTACAGGGGGCGGGTCAGCCCCAGCATTTT	CAISGLQGAGQPQHF
TRBV28	TRBJ1-3	-	once	TGTGCCAGCGTAGTCACGGGTGGTGACACCATATATTTT	CASVVTGGDTIYF
TRBV2	TRBJ2-1	-	once	TGTGCCAGCGACAGCTACAATGAGCAGTTCTTC	CASDSYNEQFF
TRBV6-6	TRBJ1-1	-	-	TGTGCCAGCAGTTACTCTACCAGGACATCTGCGTTAGCTTTCTTT	CASSYSTRTSALAFF
TRBV29-1	TRBJ2-1	TRBD1	-	TGCAGCGCTACAGGGGGCGGGAGCCAGAGCTCCTACAATGAGCAGTTCTTC	CSATGGGSQSSYNEQFF
TRBV6-5	TRBJ2-7	TRBD1	-	TGTGCCAGCAGTATACAGGGGGCTTACGAGCAGTACTTC	CASSIQGAYEQYF
TRBV5-1	TRBJ2-3	TRBD2	-	TGCGCCAGCAGCCCGAACCGACTAGCTGGCACAGATACGCAGTATTTT	CASSPNRLAGTDTQYF
TRBV6-6	TRBJ1-5	TRBD1	-	TGTGCCAGCAGTCGCGCCGGGACAGGGCAGAGCAATCAGCCCCAGCATTTT	CASSRAGTGQSNQPQHF
TRBV5-6	TRBJ1-1	-	-	TGTGCCAGCAGCCTAGTAATAGTGAACACTGAAGCTTTCTTT	CASSLVIVNTEAFF
TRBV2	TRBJ2-5	-	-	TGTGCCAGCAGTGCGTTTTGGACCCAGTACTTC	CASSAFWTQYF
TRBV5-4	TRBJ2-7	TRBD2	-	TGTGCCAGCAGCTCGCCGGGACTAGCGGGGTACGAGCAGTACTTC	CASSSPGLAGYEQYF
TRBV4-1	TRBJ2-3	TRBD2	-	TGCGCCAGCAGCCAAGAAATCAGGCTAGCGGGAAGCTTAACGGGGATCCCAGATACGCAGTATTTT	CASSQEIRLAGSLTGIPDTQYF
TRBV7-2	TRBJ2-1	-	-	TGTGCCAGCAGCTTATCGGTCTACCAGAGGGTGCAGTTCTTC	CASSLSVYQRVQFF
TRBV2	TRBJ2-3	TRBD1	-	TGTGCCAGCCGGCGGGGACAGGGCCTCACAGATACGCAGTATTTT	CASRRGQGLTDTQYF
TRBV6-1	TRBJ2-7	-	-	TGTGCCAGCAGTGAAAGGAGGGAGCAGTACTTC	CASSERREQYF
TRBV5-6	TRBJ1-5	TRBD1	-	TGTGCCAGCAGCAAAATGGGGGTGCAGGGGGTTCAGCCCCAGCATTTT	CASSKMGVQGVQPQHF
TRBV3-1/TRBV3-2	TRBJ1-4	-	-	TGTGCCAGCAGGCGGACAGCAACTAATGAAAAACTGTTTTTT	CASRRTATNEKLFF
TRBV20-1	TRBJ2-7	-	-	TGCAGTGCTACCCCCGGGTCGGAGCAGTACTTC	CSATPGSEQYF
TRBV5-1	TRBJ2-7	TRBD1	-	TGCGCCAGCAGGTACTACGTACGACCCGGACAGGGAAACGGCGAGCAGTACTTC	CASRYYVRPGQGNGEQYF
TRBV6-6	TRBJ2-1	-	-	TGTGCCAGCAGTTCACTGAATGAGCAGTTCTTC	CASSSLNEQFF
TRBV25-1	TRBJ2-2	-	-	TGTGCCAGCATGGGCAGGGGTTACACCGGGGAGCTGTTTTTT	CASMGRGYTGELFF
TRBV18	TRBJ1-6	TRBD1	-	TGTGCCAGCTCACCACAGGGGACAGGGGATTCACCCCTCCACTTT	CASSPQGTGDSPLHF
TRBV29-1	TRBJ2-3	TRBD2	-	TGCAGCGTTAAAACCCCTAGCGGGATACCAGATACGCAGTATTTT	CSVKTPSGIPDTQYF
TRBV7-2	TRBJ1-4	-	-	TGTGCCAGCAGCTTAGATTACGGAGAGAAGAAACTGTTTTTT	CASSLDYGEKKLFF
TRBV2	TRBJ2-1	TRBD1	-	TGTGCCAGCACCAGGACAGGAGGATACAATGAGCAGTTCTTC	CASTRTGGYNEQFF
TRBV30	TRBJ1-2	-	-	TGTGCCCGTAGGGAGACCTATGGCTACACCTTC	CARRETYGYTF
TRBV6-5	TRBJ1-6	-	-	TGTGCCAGCAGTCTGGCAGGAACAAATTCACCCCTCCACTTT	CASSLAGTNSPLHF
TRBV19	TRBJ2-5	TRBD2	-	TGTGCCAGTAGTATGCTAGCGGGGTTGGAGACCCAGTACTTC	CASSMLAGLETQYF